Described below is a single T cell receptor (beta chain) sequence and its context. Its antigen remains unidentified. A junction boundary mismatches the germline segment, possibly from a read error. The CDR3 measures 14 amino acids from cysteine to phenylalanine. The read is trimmed to its CDR3 DNA, 42 bases read in frame from base 1. Sequences SGHDN (CDR1) and FVKESK (CDR2) are obtained from the germline V gene. These data are taken from a study of shared clonotypes between healthy human individuals (dated by TCRdb to the early 2020s). About the study as a whole: The cohort comprised a couple of women and three men aged 18 to 49 years. Per donor, three plates each were used for CD4 naive and CD4 memory, two for CD8 naive, and one for CD8 memory. Blood TCR repertoires of about five healthy adults were deeply sequenced to estimate repertoire size and the extent of clonotype sharing between individuals. To increase sequencing depth and limit assay-specific biases, different laboratories used diverse techniques to prepare libraries and sequence TCR repertoires. Each donor's leukapheresis produced roughly between roughly 0.9 and 9 billion PBMCs. The research as a whole found: Compared with non-shared clonotypes, clonotypes shared by all four sorted-subset donors had higher generation probabilities. Because the study included a small number of donors, the genetic and exposure-history diversity represented was limited. Sampling was limited to blood, and TCR repertoires in tissue likely differ from TCR repertoires in blood. Naive subsets generally had larger estimated clonotype richness than memory subsets. Incomplete sequencing was indicated by rarefaction of sorted-subset datasets, despite the large sequencing depth. Pairwise subsampling indicated that sequencing depth was expected to affect the degree of clonotype sharing among donors. About 5% of naive CD4, 3.5% of naive CD8, about 2.4% of memory CD4, and 0.4% of memory CD8 clonotypes were shared across a handful of donors.

Donors were healthy HIV-negative adults with no recently reported acute infections or vaccinations. All donors were Caucasian adults living in Nashville, Tennessee, USA. Magnetic negative selection was used to enrich CD4+ T cells, after which naive cells were positively selected on CD45RA and the negative fraction became the memory subset. After blood collection by leukapheresis, PBMCs were isolated using Ficoll-Histopaque density gradient centrifugation and then cryopreserved in the vapor phase of liquid nitrogen. Analytical flow cytometry was used to check the purity and quantity of each magnetically sorted T cell population. From each sorted fraction, genomic DNA was isolated and quantified by UV absorbance on a Nanodrop 2000c. TCR CDR3 regions were amplified from genomic DNA by multiplex PCR using the deep immunoSEQ assay. Genomic DNA extracted from each cell subset was distributed evenly over all wells of several immunoSEQ 96-well plates, and each plate served as one replicate. Each replicate PCR for sorted subsets received 150 to 250 ng genomic DNA, equal to around 32,000 T cell genomes. Purified libraries were quantified with a Qubit 3.0 fluorometer, sized on a Bioanalyzer 2100, and re-quantified with the KAPA Library Quantification kit. A separate single-read 150-cycle Illumina NextSeq 550 flow cell was used to sequence each immunoSEQ 96-well plate. As for the authors' bioinformatics: Because the immunoSEQ output held only junctional sequences and lacked quality scores, the filtering could not match the filtering applied to full-length reads. To assign V/J genes and CDR3, sequences were annotated using PyIR, a Python wrapper for IgBLAST v1.9, with IMGT germline references. Reads were removed for weak V/J assignments (E-value above 1e-6), missing CDR3, stop codons, out-of-frame junctions, or ambiguous translated residues. V3J clonotypes were defined as sequences sharing an identical inferred V gene, J gene, and CDR3 amino acid sequence. The percentage overlap between two repertoires was calculated by dividing the number of shared unique clonotypes by the size of the smaller repertoire. RTK rarefaction, the Chao1 estimator, and Recon v2.1 estimates of unobserved clonotypes were used to assess repertoire richness. For all TCRbeta clonotypes obtained by the gDNA method from a few donors, generation probabilities were computed with OLGA. Not all clones reach the TCRdb copy of this immuneACCESS table, which keeps in-frame sequences only. Checked studies attribute under half of the gap to unresolved V genes and leave the rest unexplained. V and J calls and clone size are as listed in that table; D and trimming were resolved from the DNA. This sample has over 2 million clones in its table, and 85% to 95% of those were observed once. The ten largest make up 0.13% of the sample.

The TCR sequence derives from a man younger than 35 in good health. The source material was naive CD4+ T cells sorted from blood. Per the publication, the cell subset or site label means: CD45RA+ positively selected. The chain uses TRBV14 and TRBJ1-2; the D gene cannot be resolved reliably. The CDR3 loop reads CASSPKRVGYGYAF. The nucleotide sequence is TGTGCCAGCAGCCCCAAGAGGGTAGGGTATGGCTACGCCTTC. The full variable domain, with segments outside the CDR3 supplied by the reference TRBV14 and TRBJ1-2 proteins, appears as EAGVTQFPSHSVIEKGQTVTLRCDPISGHDNLYWYRRVMGKEIKFLLHFVKESKQDESGMPNNRFLAERTGGTYSTLKVQPAELEDSGVYFCASSPKRVGYGYAFGSGTRLTVV.